This T cell receptor beta chain was identified during a study of blood T cell repertoires in COVID-19. This table comes from immunoSEQ multiplex PCR, and its TCRdb copy is limited to in-frame clones, with some not included. The sample consists of approximately 200,000 clones, 80% to 85% of them appearing once. There are a few counts of this clone. Looked up from germline, CDR1 is MNHNY and CDR2 is SVGAGI (reference sequence). There are 14 residues in the CDR3. V was pared by 6 bases and J by 4 bases, with 15 bases between. The specimen was peripheral blood. The chain recombines TRBV6-6 with TRBJ1-2; possible D gene TRBD1, 5 bases. This clonotype was sampled from a woman over 75 with COVID-19, enrolled during active disease. DNA for the CDR3: TGTGCCAGCAGCCTAGGACCTAGGGGCTATGGCTACACCTTC. This gives the protein CASSLGPRGYGYTF.